A single sample is the source of the 30 T cell receptor beta chains below, sequenced in a study of T cell repertoires in cytomegalovirus infection. TCRdb re-called the reads through MiXCR, storing one row per CDR3 protein. The table records more than 400,000 distinct CDR3 sequences, 26% of them present only once. The sample consisted of PBMCs. Source of these receptors: a human donor in good health (CMV status not recorded). Some clones in this sample may be carry-over from other donors' samples.

This clonotype was detected only a few times. The gene calls are TRBV7-9 and TRBJ1-5; D is undetermined. Between the trimmed V and J ends, which lost 4 bases and 5 bases, there was a span of 9 bases. Germline CDR1 and CDR2: SEHNR and FQNEAQ (reference sequence). CDR3 size: 13 residues. The CDR3 here is CASSWDRDQPQHF. CDR3 nucleotide sequence: TGTGCCAGCAGCTGGGATAGGGATCAGCCCCAGCATTTT.

At least ten counts were recorded for this clonotype. CDR3 nucleotide sequence: TGTGCCAGCAATTTCGGAGGGAACACTGAAGCTTTCTTT. Translation: CASNFGGNTEAFF. This sequence joins TRBV7-3 and TRBJ1-1; D is unresolved. Trimming left V 7 bases short and J 1 base short, with 10 bases between. The germline V gene has CDR1 SGHTA and CDR2 FQGTGA. The CDR3 spans 13 residues.

This rearrangement joins TRBV7-8 to TRBJ2-5, with D tentatively TRBD1 (7 bases). Germline V gives CDR1 SGHVS, CDR2 FQNEAQ. The V gene lost 2 bases and the J gene lost 7 bases, with 17 bases spanning the gap. The CDR3 is made up of 15 amino acids. CDR3: CASSLIGGGFGTQYF. DNA for the CDR3: TGTGCCAGCAGCTTAATCGGAGGGGGCTTTGGGACCCAGTACTTC.

This clonotype appeared a few times. The chain carries TRBV20-1 and TRBJ2-7; D is ambiguous. The V end was cut by 1 base, the J end by 0 bases, with 10 bases between. This CDR3 is built from 14 residues. Germline CDR1 is DFQATT and CDR2 is SNEGSKA (reference sequence). The DNA for the CDR3 is TGCAGTGCTAGAGGGCGCGACGGCTCCTACGAGCAGTACTTC. Amino acids: CSARGRDGSYEQYF.

The genes are TRBV7-8 and TRBJ1-1, with 7 nucleotides matching TRBD1. V lost 6 bases, J lost 2 bases, and 12 bases stayed unmatched. There are 16 residues in the CDR3. Germline V lookup: CDR1 SGHVS, CDR2 FQNEAQ. The CDR3 loop is CASRSASTGQNTEAFF. The CDR3 bases are TGTGCCAGCAGATCTGCCTCGACAGGGCAAAACACTGAAGCTTTCTTT.

This clonotype was seen a few times. The V gene is TRBV7-9, the J gene TRBJ2-7; 11 positions match TRBD1. The germline CDR1 and CDR2 sequences are SEHNR and FQNEAQ (reference sequence). The CDR3 has 15 amino acids. After removal of 2 bases from V and 5 bases from J, the junction contained 5 bases not matched to a gene. CDR3 sequence: CASSLTGQGGDEQYF. DNA for the CDR3: TGTGCCAGCAGCTTAACGGGACAGGGGGGTGACGAGCAGTACTTC.

The genes are TRBV29-1 and TRBJ1-2; 8 positions match TRBD1. The CDR3 has 15 residues. V lost 5 bases to trimming and J lost 2 bases; unmatched junction nucleotides: 10. Germline V gives CDR1 SQVTM, CDR2 ANQGSEA. Written as DNA, the CDR3 is TGCAGCGTTCGGACAGGGATAACCAAGAACTATGGCTACACCTTC. Protein product: CSVRTGITKNYGYTF.

This rearrangement joins TRBV6-1 to TRBJ2-7; D remains ambiguous. Germline V gene lookup returns CDR1 MNHNS and CDR2 SASEGT. The CDR3 runs 11 residues. Between the trimmed V and J ends, which lost 5 bases and 3 bases, there was a span of 5 bases. The CDR3 region has the DNA TGTGCCAGCAGTTACCACTACGAGCAGTACGTC. It codes for CASSYHYEQYV.

This clonotype came up many times. The chain couples TRBV7-2 to TRBJ2-3, with 12 bases matching TRBD2. This CDR3 is 15 amino acids long. Germline lookup yields CDR1 SGHTA and CDR2 FQGNSA. Germline trimming cut 5 bases from V and 5 bases from J; bases unmatched to any gene: 5. The CDR3, as DNA: TGTGCCAGCAGCCGACCGGGACTAGCGGGAGATACGCAGTATTTT. This encodes CASSRPGLAGDTQYF.

The sample holds many counts of this clonotype. The chain recombines TRBV6-1 with TRBJ1-1, with 7 nucleotides matching TRBD1. CDR1 is MNHNS, CDR2 SASEGT, per germline. The CDR3 spans 18 residues. V trimming: 6 bases; J trimming: 1 base; junction bases outside the gene matches: 17. DNA for the CDR3: TGTGCCAGCAGGAACCTAGTGGCTTTGGGACAGAGGAACACTGAAGCTTTCTTT. Residues: CASRNLVALGQRNTEAFF.

This clonotype turned up a few times. This chain joins TRBV4-1 and TRBJ2-5, with D possibly being TRBD1 (5 bases). The CDR3 spans 17 residues. Germline CDR1 is MGHRA and CDR2 is YSYEKL. V was clipped by 0 bases and J by 7 bases, with 21 bases between them. CDR3 sequence: CASSQERFGHPPGTQYF. In nucleotides, the CDR3 is TGCGCCAGCAGCCAAGAGCGCTTCGGACACCCGCCAGGGACCCAGTACTTC.

This chain connects TRBV19 to TRBJ2-1; TRBD2 matches at 15 bases. The J segment lost 9 bases and the V segment lost 5 bases, leaving 14 bases of the junction unmatched. The CDR3 sequence is 18 residues long. Germline loops: CDR1 LNHDA, CDR2 SQIVND (reference sequence). CDR3 bases: TGTGCCAGTAGTCCGCGCCGGACTAGCGGGAGGGCCGATAGTGAGCAGTTCTTC. This translates into CASSPRRTSGRADSEQFF. The variable domain in full, completed from reference TRBV19 and TRBJ2-1, reads DGGITQSPKYLFRKEGQNVTLSCEQNLNHDAMYWYRQDPGQGLRLIYYSQIVNDFQKGDIAEGYSVSREKKESFPLTVTSAQKNPTAFYLCASSPRRTSGRADSEQFFGPGTRLTVL.

This clonotype was counted once. This sequence joins TRBV20-1 and TRBJ2-3; the D gene is possibly TRBD2 (6 bases). This CDR3 is built from 14 residues. V lost 6 bases, J lost 1 base, and 14 bases lay in between. Germline assignment: CDR1 DFQATT and CDR2 SNEGSKA (reference sequence). The CDR3 DNA reads TGCAGTGCCCTGGGGTCTAGCGGCACAGATACGCAGTATTTT. Translated, it gives CSALGSSGTDTQYF.

This sequence joins TRBV4-3 and TRBJ2-3; D possibly corresponds to TRBD2 (6 bases). CDR1 and CDR2 (germline): LGHNA, YSLEER. This CDR3 has 18 amino acids. V dropped 0 bases and J dropped 5 bases, with 21 bases sitting between them. CDR3: CASSQDSFGAGNRDTQYF. CDR3 nucleotide sequence: TGCGCCAGCAGCCAAGATAGTTTCGGGGCGGGAAATCGAGATACGCAGTATTTT.

This clonotype was seen many times. The chain is built from TRBV12-3 or TRBV12-4 and TRBJ2-1; 9 bases are shared with TRBD2. Trimming took 8 bases from V and 10 from J; bases not matched to a gene: 15. The CDR3 loop spans 15 amino acids. As DNA, the CDR3 is TGTGCCAGCGTTTTTAGCGGGAGTTCCCGATACGAGCAGTTCTTC. Its protein is CASVFSGSSRYEQFF.

V is TRBV7-9 and J is TRBJ2-5, with D possibly called TRBD1 or TRBD2 (5 bases each). V lost 4 bases and J lost 5, with 14 bases in between. The CDR3 has 14 amino acids. Germline lookup yields CDR1 SEHNR and CDR2 FQNEAQ (reference sequence). For the CDR3, the DNA is TGTGCCAGCAGCTCAGGGACCTGGGGGGAGACCCAGTACTTC. Amino acid sequence: CASSSGTWGETQYF.

The chain joins TRBV5-4 to TRBJ1-2; D is ambiguous. V dropped 5 bases and J dropped 0 bases, with 8 bases sitting between them. The CDR3 consists of 13 residues. CDR1 and CDR2 (germline): SGHNT, YYREEE (reference sequence). The CDR3 loop reads CASRPLANYGYTF. The CDR3 bases are TGTGCCAGCAGACCTCTAGCTAACTATGGCTACACCTTC.

DNA of the CDR3: TGTGCCATCTCGGGACAGTCCTACGAGCAGTACTTC. The encoded protein is CAISGQSYEQYF. This chain connects TRBV10-3 to TRBJ2-7; 7 bases are a match to TRBD1. The trim removed 8 bases at V and 1 base at J, leaving 2 bases unmatched. This CDR3 spans 12 amino acids. Germline V gene sequence: CDR1 ENHRY, CDR2 SYGVKD.

This clonotype showed up many times. The gene calls are TRBV7-2 and TRBJ2-7; possible D gene TRBD2, 5 bases. Germline V gene sequence: CDR1 SGHTA, CDR2 FQGNSA. The CDR3 totals 14 residues. V was trimmed by 5 bases and J by 0 bases, leaving 11 bases between them. Here the CDR3 reads CASSMEASSYEQYF. CDR3 sequence (DNA): TGTGCCAGCAGCATGGAGGCGAGCTCCTACGAGCAGTACTTC.

This rearrangement joins TRBV20-1 to TRBJ2-3, with TRBD2 as a possible D gene (6 bases). The V gene's germline CDR1 is DFQATT and CDR2 SNEGSKA (reference sequence). The CDR3 runs to 14 residues. V was pared by 6 bases and J by 2 bases, with 15 bases between. The CDR3 spells CSAVPGGNTDTQYF. CDR3 DNA sequence: TGCAGTGCCGTTCCCGGCGGGAACACAGATACGCAGTATTTT.

The table lists this clonotype with a few counts. V usage is TRBV12-3 or TRBV12-4 and J usage is TRBJ2-2; 9 bases agree with TRBD2. V shed 5 bases and J 5 bases; nucleotides not matched to a gene: 9. The length of the CDR3 is 16 residues. The CDR3 is CASSPGAGGETGELFF. The CDR3 region has the DNA TGTGCCAGCAGTCCCGGAGCGGGAGGAGAGACCGGGGAGCTGTTTTTT.

This clonotype was observed a handful of times. The chain has TRBV7-9 and TRBJ2-7; D gene unclear. Germline assignment: CDR1 SEHNR and CDR2 FQNEAQ (reference sequence). The CDR3 has 10 residues. The V end lost 6 bases, the J end lost 4 bases, and 4 bases lay between the germline ends. CDR3 protein: CASRLYEQYV. For the CDR3, the DNA is TGTGCCAGCAGGTTATACGAGCAGTACGTC.

This rearrangement joins TRBV19 to TRBJ1-5, with TRBD1 matching 8 bases. The V gene's germline CDR1 is LNHDA and CDR2 SQIVND (reference sequence). This CDR3 spans 15 amino acids. Unmatched junction bases numbered 12, after V lost 7 bases and J lost 7 bases. CDR3 in DNA: TGTGCCAGTACAGAAAGCAGGGGGCGGTTGCAGCCCCAGCATTTT. It yields the protein CASTESRGRLQPQHF.

The chain links TRBV19 to TRBJ2-3; 11 bases match TRBD2. The CDR3 is made up of 14 amino acids. The V gene's germline CDR1 is LNHDA and CDR2 SQIVND (reference sequence). After removal of 7 bases from V and 4 bases from J, the junction contained 4 bases not matched to a gene. CDR3 sequence: CASKSGLAADTQYF. Here the CDR3 DNA reads TGTGCCAGTAAATCGGGACTAGCGGCAGATACGCAGTATTTT.

This clonotype was found once. The chain combines TRBV10-3 with TRBJ2-7; D uncertain. Trimming shortened V by 2 bases and J by 5 bases, and 4 bases separated the two germline ends. Looked up from germline, CDR1 is ENHRY and CDR2 is SYGVKD. This CDR3 has 11 amino acids. CDR3 loop: CAISEGDEQYF. The DNA of the CDR3 is TGTGCCATCAGTGAGGGGGACGAGCAGTACTTC.

This chain connects TRBV5-1 to TRBJ2-1; no clear D. CDR1 SGHRS and CDR2 YFSETQ come from the germline V gene. CDR3 length: 15 residues. The ends were cut back, 5 bases at V and 7 bases at J, with 19 bases in the middle. CDR3 sequence reads: CASSPSAATLNEQFF. The CDR3 coding sequence is TGCGCCAGCAGTCCGAGCGCCGCGACCCTGAATGAGCAGTTCTTC. The full variable domain, in which reference TRBV5-1 and TRBJ2-1 provide the parts outside the CDR3, is KAGVTQTPRYLIKTRGQQVTLSCSPISGHRSVSWYQQTPGQGLQFLFEYFSETQRNKGNFPGRFSGRQFSNSRSEMNVSTLELGDSALYLCASSPSAATLNEQFFGPGTRLTVL.

This clonotype was picked up a small number of times. The chain joins TRBV12-3 or TRBV12-4 to TRBJ1-4, with D tentatively TRBD1 (6 bases). Trimming took 7 bases from V and 10 from J, leaving 25 bases between them. This CDR3 comprises 16 residues. The CDR3 DNA sequence: TGTGCCAGCACCCTAAGGGGGGGCAGGGTACGGGGAAAACTGTTTTTT. This codes for CASTLRGGRVRGKLFF.

The chain combines TRBV27 with TRBJ2-1; D may correspond to TRBD1 or TRBD2 (5 bases each). Germline CDR1 MNHEY, CDR2 SMNVEV (reference sequence). The ends were cut back, 2 bases at V and 8 bases at J, with 16 bases in the middle. The CDR3 is 15 residues long. Here the CDR3 reads CASSLTGRRVHEQFF. CDR3 DNA sequence: TGTGCCAGCAGTTTAACGGGGCGCCGGGTCCATGAGCAGTTCTTC.

V usage is TRBV12-3 or TRBV12-4 and J usage is TRBJ2-5; maybe TRBD1 (6 bases). This CDR3 is built from 13 residues. V lost 7 bases and J 2 bases, leaving 11 bases between the germline ends. The CDR3 DNA sequence: TGTGCCAGCAACATAGGACAGCAAGAGACCCAGTACTTC. Translation: CASNIGQQETQYF.

The chain employs TRBV28 and TRBJ2-7, with unresolved D. This CDR3 is built from 12 residues. V was clipped by 10 bases and J by 2 bases, with 12 bases between them. Germline V CDR1 and CDR2: MDHEN, SYDVKM. The CDR3 is CAIQAAAYEQYF. The DNA of the CDR3 is TGTGCCATCCAGGCGGCTGCCTACGAGCAGTACTTC.